These T cell receptor beta chains were read from a single sample in a study of cytomegalovirus exposure and HLA in healthy donors. Assay: immunoSEQ multiplex PCR; the TCRdb copy retains only in-frame clones and omits some. The sample contains under 200,000 clones, roughly 76% of which appear only once. The material sequenced was PBMCs. Receptors originate from a human donor in good health. The CDR3 runs from the conserved cysteine through the conserved F or W. The D gene is left open where the match is weak. Clone sizes are given selectively: once, few, many, or a class where the clone is expanded.

>TRBJ2-2|-|-|TRBV25-1
TGTGCCAGCAGTGATTTTGGGGGCAATGGGGAGCTGTTTTTT
CASSDFGGNGELFF
>TRBJ2-7|-|-|TRBV7-8
TGTGCCAGCAGCCCTCGGCGGACTTCCTACGAGCAGTACTTC
CASSPRRTSYEQYF
>TRBJ2-7|-|-|TRBV9
TGTGCCAGCAGCGTAGTAGGGGGAGTTACTCTCTACGAGCAGTACTTC
CASSVVGGVTLYEQYF
>TRBJ2-2|-|-|TRBV7-2
TGTGCCAGCAGCTTTGAAGCTCCTACCGGGGAGCTGTTTTTT
CASSFEAPTGELFF
>TRBJ1-2|-|-|TRBV11-2
TGTGCCAGCAGCTTAGTCGGGACACTCTATGGCTACACCTTC
CASSLVGTLYGYTF
>TRBJ2-1|-|-|TRBV27
TGTGCCAGCAGACTTACAGGGTTCAATGAGCAGTTCTTC
CASRLTGFNEQFF
>TRBJ1-6|-|-|TRBV4-3
TGCGCCAGCAGCCAAGATAAAGAAGGCGAGGTTTCCTATAATTCACCCCTCCACTTT
CASSQDKEGEVSYNSPLHF
>TRBJ1-1|few|TRBD1|TRBV29-1
TGCAGCTACTGGGACAGAGAGACTGAAGCTTTCTTT
CSYWDRETEAFF
>TRBJ1-6|-|TRBD1|TRBV7-9
TGTTCCAGTGGACAGGGAGATTCACCCCTCCACTTT
CSSGQGDSPLHF
>TRBJ2-3|-|TRBD1|TRBV5-1
TGCGCCAGCAGCTTGTGGCCCGGGACAGGGGTAGCAGATACGCAGTATTTT
CASSLWPGTGVADTQYF
>TRBJ1-2|-|-|TRBV6-5
TGTGCCAGCAGCCGCCACCCGTCTAGGAGTGGCTACACCTTC
CASSRHPSRSGYTF
>TRBJ1-2|-|-|TRBV11-3
TGTGCATTAGTCACCCGAGGAGGGGCTGACGATGGCTACACCTTC
CALVTRGGADDGYTF
>TRBJ1-2|-|TRBD1|TRBV19
TGTGCCAGTAGTATTTCGGCAGACAGGGGTTACCATGGCTACACCTTC
CASSISADRGYHGYTF
>TRBJ1-6|-|-|TRBV5-5
TGTGCCAGCAGGCATCAAGACGGCACCAGGGATTCACCCCTCCACTTT
CASRHQDGTRDSPLHF
>TRBJ2-7|-|-|TRBV18
TGTGCCAGCTCATCCCTCTCCTACGAGCAGTACTTC
CASSSLSYEQYF
>TRBJ2-7|once|-|TRBV15
TGTGCCACCAGCAGAGAAAGGGACACTCTATTTTGGGTTTTC
CATSRERDTLFWVF
>TRBJ2-7|few|TRBD2|TRBV12-5
TGTGCTAGTGGTCCCGGGACTAGCGGGACCTTGTACTTC
CASGPGTSGTLYF
>TRBJ2-5|-|-|TRBV7-8
TGTGCCAGCAGCTTTCCTGGAGGGGCGCAAGAGACCCAGTACTTC
CASSFPGGAQETQYF
>TRBJ1-1|-|-|TRBV2
TGTGCCAGCAACTATAACACTGAAGCTTTCTTT
CASNYNTEAFF
>TRBJ1-3|-|TRBD1|TRBV2
TGTGCCAGCAGTGAATGGCAGGGGGAAAACACCATATATTTT
CASSEWQGENTIYF
>TRBJ1-1|-|-|TRBV2
TGTGCCAGCAGAGGAGCAGGGTTGAGGGGGTCTGAAGCTTTCTTT
CASRGAGLRGSEAFF
>TRBJ1-5|-|TRBD1|TRBV2
TGTGCCAGCATTCGAGACAGGGATAATTGGCCCCAGCATTTT
CASIRDRDNWPQHF
>TRBJ2-7|few|-|TRBV15
TGTGCCACCAGCACGACACCAGGGGACGAGCAGTACTTC
CATSTTPGDEQYF
>TRBJ2-1|-|TRBD1|TRBV5-1
TGCGCCAGCAGCTTGCGGGACAGGTTTTTCGATGAGCAGTTCTTC
CASSLRDRFFDEQFF
>TRBJ2-2|few|-|TRBV2
TGTGCCAGCAGTGAGAGAACCGGGGAGCTGTTTTTT
CASSERTGELFF
>TRBJ2-3|-|TRBD2|TRBV7-6
TGTGCCAGCAGCTCTAGAGCGACTAGCGGGCTCACAGATACGCAGTATTTT
CASSSRATSGLTDTQYF
>TRBJ2-7|-|-|TRBV7-2
TGTGCCAGCAGCTCATCAGGTCCCTACGAGCAGTACTTC
CASSSSGPYEQYF
>TRBJ2-1|-|-|TRBV6-5
TGTGCCAGCAGTTACAGACTTAACAATGAGCAGTTCTTC
CASSYRLNNEQFF
>TRBJ1-1|-|-|TRBV13
TGTGCCAGCAGCTCGCAGGGTTACACTGAAGCTTTCTTT
CASSSQGYTEAFF
>TRBJ2-7|-|TRBD1|TRBV4-1
TGCGCCAGCAGCCCACAGGGGACCTCCTACGAGCAGTACTTC
CASSPQGTSYEQYF
>TRBJ1-1|-|-|TRBV7-9
TGTGCCAGCAGCTTTAGGGGTGAGGACACTGAAGCTTTCTTT
CASSFRGEDTEAFF
>TRBJ2-3|-|TRBD2|TRBV4-3
TGCGCCAGCAGCCAATTTTCGGCGGGGGGAAACACAGATACGCAGTATTTT
CASSQFSAGGNTDTQYF
>TRBJ1-3|-|-|TRBV7-2
TGTGCCAGCAGCTTAGGTACAGCCGCCTCTGGAAACACCATATATTTT
CASSLGTAASGNTIYF
>TRBJ1-1|few|-|TRBV7-9
TGTGCCAGCAGTCCACGTGAGGGTATCCTCGCTGAAGCTTTCTTT
CASSPREGILAEAFF
>TRBJ1-1|-|TRBD1|TRBV13
TGTGCCAGCAGCCTACCTCAGGGGGGAGAGAACACTGAAGCTTTCTTT
CASSLPQGGENTEAFF
>TRBJ1-1|-|-|TRBV9
TGTGCCAGCAGCGGTAGGGGGTCCCCAGACCCCACTGAAGCTTTCTTT
CASSGRGSPDPTEAFF
>TRBJ1-5|few|TRBD1|TRBV2
TGTGCCAGCAGGGGACAGGGGGAAGGTCAGCCCCAGCATTTT
CASRGQGEGQPQHF
>TRBJ2-7|-|-|TRBV5-4
TGTGCCAGCACCTCGACAGTCTACTCCTACGAGCAGTACTTC
CASTSTVYSYEQYF
>TRBJ1-4|-|-|TRBV15
TGTGCCACCAGCAGAGATAGGGGCTTGGGAAATGAAAAACTGTTTTTT
CATSRDRGLGNEKLFF
>TRBJ1-6|-|TRBD1|TRBV9
TGTGCCAGCAGCGTAGGCCACCGGGACAGGGATTCACCCCTCCACTTT
CASSVGHRDRDSPLHF
>TRBJ1-6|-|TRBD1|TRBV4-3
TGCGCCAGCAGCCAAGATCTGGACAGGGTATTTTATAATTCACCCCTCCACTTT
CASSQDLDRVFYNSPLHF
>TRBJ2-7|-|TRBD2|TRBV5-1
TGCGCCAGCAGCTTGGAGGGAGGGGCCAGCCAATTCTACGAGCAGTACTTC
CASSLEGGASQFYEQYF
>TRBJ2-7|-|-|TRBV29-1
TGCAGCGTGAAATACAGGGTTGGCGAGCAGTACTTC
CSVKYRVGEQYF
>TRBJ2-1|-|TRBD1|TRBV18
TGTGCCAGCTCACCACCGTTCCCAGGGGGCTTGGGTAATGAGCAGTTCTTC
CASSPPFPGGLGNEQFF
>TRBJ1-2|-|TRBD1|TRBV2
TGTGCCAGCAGTCCGACAGGGGCCTATGGCTACACCTTC
CASSPTGAYGYTF
>TRBJ2-4|-|TRBD1|TRBV7-2
TGTGCCAGCAGCATGACCGGGACAGGGGGCACGAACATTCAGTACTTC
CASSMTGTGGTNIQYF
>TRBJ1-1|-|-|TRBV7-2
TGTGCCAGCAGCTTACAGGGAACGAACACTGAAGCTTTCTTT
CASSLQGTNTEAFF
>TRBJ1-1|-|-|TRBV7-6
TGTGCCAGCAGCTTAGGACAGAACACTGAAGCTTTCTTT
CASSLGQNTEAFF
>TRBJ1-5|-|-|TRBV27
TGTGCCAGCAGCAGGACATTTGATCAGCCCCAGCATTTT
CASSRTFDQPQHF
>TRBJ2-1|-|TRBD2|TRBV7-2
TGTGCCAGCAGCTATACCGGGACTAGCGGCGATGAGCAGTTCTTC
CASSYTGTSGDEQFF